This T cell receptor beta chain was captured in a study of T cells in Graves' hyperthyroidism and ophthalmopathy. Amplification yielded TCR beta CDR3 regions, with RNA transcripts as the source. First-round RT-PCR with HTBI primers amplified the TCR CDR3 region. TCRdb ran MiXCR on the multiplex PCR reads and lists one entry per CDR3 protein. The sample yields a few hundred thousand distinct CDR3 sequences, approximately 20% seen once. Diagnoses used clinical symptoms, serum thyroxine and TRAb, thyroid ultrasound and orbital computed tomography. CDR1 is SQVTM, CDR2 ANQGSEA, per germline. The CDR3 loop spans 11 amino acids. Trimming took off 4 bases at V and 7 bases at J, with 10 bases between the two ends.

The TCR was taken from a man aged 40-49 years with Graves' hyperthyroidism. V and J are TRBV29-1 and TRBJ1-2; tentative D call: TRBD1 (5 bases). The sample comprised blood. DNA of the CDR3: TGCAGCGTTGCCGACAGCGGTGGCTACACCTTC. Translating it yields CSVADSGGYTF.